This T cell receptor (beta chain) is drawn from a study of T cells after yellow fever vaccination. Overall study findings and caveats: Weaker, the secondary response had a peak occurring faster, on day 5 versus 15. Bulk-population clonotypes that are abundant could appear as contaminants in FACS-sorted repertoires. Of the clonotypes, a small share occurred in both CD4 and CD8 compartments.

The trim removed 5 bases at V and 5 bases at J, leaving 12 bases unmatched. CDR1 is SGHTA and CDR2 is FQGNSA in the germline V gene. This CDR3 is built from 15 residues. Comment on this clonotype: Antigen: not known.

A process of 5'RACE template switching, which added a universal primer site and UMIs, was used to make TCR cDNA. Each CDR3 protein gets one entry after TCRdb re-called the 5' RACE reads with MiXCR. The profile shows 620,000 or so distinct CDR3 sequences, 9% to 15% of them singletons. The rearrangement joins TRBV7-2 to TRBJ2-7, with TRBD1 identical over 7 bases. The receptor was isolated from a man aged 30-40 years who received the YFV17D yellow fever vaccine. Here the sequenced sample was PBMCs, taken on the day of the yellow fever booster vaccination. In DNA form, the CDR3 reads TGTGCCAGCAGCCCTCCGTCGAGACAGGGCAACGAGCAGTACTTC. Its translation: CASSPPSRQGNEQYF.